This T cell receptor (beta chain) was documented in a study of identical twins. The CDR3 is 16 residues long. The germline V gene encodes CDR1 MNHEY and CDR2 SVGAGI. Trimming cost V 0 bases and J 2 bases, with 11 bases left between them. TCRdb used MiXCR to reprocess the 5' RACE reads, holding one entry per CDR3 protein. The sample yields about 660,000 distinct CDR3 sequences, around 8.3% seen once. There were only healthy Caucasians among the donors. This clonotype was detected many times. These data also featured in a second study, about yellow fever vaccine responses in identical twins.

This TCR was sampled from a woman aged 18-30 years in good health. The sequencing sample was made of PBMCs. The genes are TRBV6-5 and TRBJ1-3; D unresolved. CDR3 region: CASSYSAGTTGNTIYF. The DNA of the CDR3 is TGTGCCAGCAGTTACTCGGCGGGAACAACTGGAAACACCATATATTTT.